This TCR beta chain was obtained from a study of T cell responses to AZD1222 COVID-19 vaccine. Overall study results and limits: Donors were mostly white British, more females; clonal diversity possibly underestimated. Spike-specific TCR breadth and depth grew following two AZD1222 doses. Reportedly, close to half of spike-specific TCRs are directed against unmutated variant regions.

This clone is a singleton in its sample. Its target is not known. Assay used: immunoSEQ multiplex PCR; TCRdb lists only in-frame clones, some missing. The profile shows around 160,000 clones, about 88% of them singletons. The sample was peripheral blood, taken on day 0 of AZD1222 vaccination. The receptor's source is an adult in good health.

CDR3 protein: CASSARGTDTQYF. The CDR3 DNA is TGTGCCAGCAGTGCCAGGGGAACAGATACGCAGTATTTT. The genes are TRBV7-2 and TRBJ2-3; TRBD1 might be the D (6 bases). CDR3 size: 13 residues. Germline assignment: CDR1 SGHTA and CDR2 FQGNSA. V gave up 6 bases and J gave up 3 bases, with 10 bases separating them.